This entry describes one TCR beta chain. Donors were grouped by their self-reported clinical history. Recovered status applied to Cohort 3 donors who had two consecutive negative PCRs. It also applied to those with clearance or with symptom resolution. This table comes from immunoSEQ multiplex PCR, and its TCRdb copy is limited to in-frame clones, with some not included. The data show 150,000 to 200,000 clones, around 89% seen once. The data stem from a study of blood T cell repertoires in COVID-19. As for the study in general: Samples representing acute and convalescent COVID-19 were sourced from the United States, Italy and Spain.

The CDR3 is made up of 17 amino acids. The trim removed 6 bases at V and 8 bases at J, leaving 14 bases unmatched. The germline gives CDR1 MNHEY, CDR2 SMNVEV (reference sequence). The chain couples TRBV27 to TRBJ2-1; 12 positions agree with TRBD1. The source of this sequence is a woman aged 18-29 years who had recovered from COVID-19. Sequenced: PBMCs or T cells enriched from blood (not recorded which). The CDR3 protein is CASRQPPGQGAIDEQFF. In DNA, the CDR3 is TGTGCCAGCAGACAACCGCCGGGACAGGGGGCGATCGATGAGCAGTTCTTC.